This TCR beta chain was captured by sequencing in a study of early T cells in non-severe SARS-CoV-2 infection. Overall study context: With bulk RNA from unsorted whole blood as input, sequencing yielded unpaired chains.

The TCR library protocol attached unique molecular identifiers to the individual cDNA molecules. TCRdb reprocessed the 5' RACE reads via MiXCR and lists one record per CDR3 protein. The profile shows some 46,000 distinct CDR3 sequences, 6.1% of them singletons. The CDR3 spans 14 residues. CDR1 and CDR2 (germline): MNHEY, SMNVEV (reference sequence). V shed 3 bases, J shed 6 bases, and the junction held 4 bases outside the gene matches. This clonotype was sampled from an adult who was a healthcare worker with PCR-confirmed SARS-CoV-2 infection or an uninfected control (not recorded which). The specimen sequenced was whole blood. V and J are TRBV27 and TRBJ2-2, with TRBD1 identical over 7 bases. CDR3 amino acids: CASSFDRDAGELFF. In nucleotides, the CDR3 is TGTGCCAGCAGTTTCGACAGGGACGCCGGGGAGCTGTTTTTT.